These 7 T cell receptor beta chains came from one sample sequenced in a study of blood T cell repertoires in COVID-19. Clones were read by immunoSEQ multiplex PCR, and TCRdb kept only the in-frame ones, dropping some. The sample includes about 240,000 clones, about nine tenths of them seen just once. Input material: peripheral blood. The receptor source for this set is a man aged 55-75 years who had recovered from COVID-19.

The CDR3 sequence is CASSPGTRLGTDTQYF. The CDR3 region has the DNA TGCGCCAGCAGCCCCGGGACTAGACTGGGCACAGATACGCAGTATTTT. V is TRBV5-1 and J is TRBJ2-3; 8 bases match TRBD2. The CDR3 covers 16 residues. Germline V gives CDR1 SGHRS, CDR2 YFSETQ. Trimming at V came to 4 bases and at J to 1 base, leaving 8 bases not matched to a gene.

V gene TRBV9 combines with J gene TRBJ2-1, with 12 bases that match TRBD2. Trimming removed 3 bases from V and 3 bases from J; junction bases left unmatched: 13. CDR3 length equals 19 residues. Germline V gene sequence: CDR1 SGDLS, CDR2 YYNGEE. CDR3 coding DNA: TGTGCCAGCAGCGCCTCTAGCGGGGGGGGCAACTTTCTCTACAATGAGCAGTTCTTC. Its translation is CASSASSGGGNFLYNEQFF. Drawing the rest from reference TRBV9 and TRBJ2-1, the complete variable domain is DSGVTQTPKHLITATGQRVTLRCSPRSGDLSVYWYQQSLDQGLQFLIQYYNGEERAKGNILERFSAQQFPDLHSELNLSSLELGDSALYFCASSASSGGGNFLYNEQFFGPGTRLTVL.

This rearrangement joins TRBV29-1 to TRBJ2-1; 7 bases are a match to TRBD1. Germline V gene lookup returns CDR1 SQVTM and CDR2 ANQGSEA. V dropped 6 bases and J dropped 10; count of bases not matched to a gene: 3. The CDR3 sequence is 10 residues long. Here the CDR3 DNA reads TGCAGCGTAAACAGGGGAGAGCAGTTCTTC. As protein: CSVNRGEQFF.

This clone came up once. The gene calls are TRBV5-1 and TRBJ2-1; TRBD2 might be the D (5 bases). Germline values: CDR1 SGHRS, CDR2 YFSETQ. Trimming cost V 4 bases and J 3 bases, with 20 bases left between them. The CDR3 has 17 amino acids. The CDR3 coding sequence is TGCGCCAGCAGCCAAAGAAAAGGACTGCCATACTACAATGAGCAGTTCTTC. Its translation: CASSQRKGLPYYNEQFF.

The chain couples TRBV3-1 (or the pseudogene TRBV3-2) to TRBJ1-5; D not certain. The germline V and J ends were trimmed by 1 base and 0 bases, with 7 bases remaining between them. CDR3 length: 15 amino acids. Germline V gene sequence: CDR1 LGHDT, CDR2 YNNKEL (reference sequence). CDR3 coding DNA: TGTGCCAGCAGCCAAGGTCAGATTAGCAATCAGCCCCAGCATTTT. It specifies CASSQGQISNQPQHF.

V gene TRBV19 combines with J gene TRBJ1-2, with D perhaps matching TRBD1 (6 bases). V lost 3 bases to trimming and J lost 7 bases, with 18 bases between them. CDR3 length: 15 residues. Germline lookup yields CDR1 LNHDA and CDR2 SQIVND (reference sequence). The CDR3 DNA follows: TGTGCCAGTAGTATTGGTGGCTGGGGGCAAGTTGGCTACACCTTC. Amino acids: CASSIGGWGQVGYTF.

The V call is TRBV10-2, the J call TRBJ1-1; 8 bases match TRBD1. Per the germline V gene, CDR1 is WSHSY and CDR2 is SAAADI. Trimming removed 6 bases from V and 6 bases from J; junction bases left unmatched: 12. The CDR3 contains 15 residues. The CDR3 loop is CASRGTGLNRAEAFF. CDR3 sequence (DNA): TGCGCCAGCAGGGGGACAGGACTAAATCGGGCTGAAGCTTTCTTT.